These 13 T cell receptor beta chains were all obtained from the same sample, sequenced in a study of cytomegalovirus exposure and HLA in healthy donors (dated by TCRdb to 2015 to 2018). The library was generated by the immunoSEQ multiplex PCR assay. TCRdb provides this immuneACCESS table in a form limited to in-frame rearrangements. Some clones are lacking; in checked studies, under half of them reflect an unresolved V gene, and why the rest are absent is not known. In all, the sample holds about 49,000 clones, and 85% to 95% of those were seen once. Over 1.1% of the sample belongs to the ten largest clones. Sequencing was done on a sample of PBMCs. These receptors were collected from a man aged 18-30 years in good health and CMV-seronegative.

The chain carries TRBV5-4 and TRBJ2-3; possibly TRBD2 for D (5 bases). The CDR3 covers 13 residues. Germline values: CDR1 SGHNT, CDR2 YYREEE (reference sequence). V was shortened by 3 bases and J by 3 bases, with 8 bases between the two germline ends. The CDR3 nucleotides read TGTGCCAGCAGCTCAGCGGTTACAGATACGCAGTATTTT. Encoded protein: CASSSAVTDTQYF. Full variable domain (rest looked up from reference TRBV5-4 and TRBJ2-3): ETGVTQSPTHLIKTRGQQVTLRCSSQSGHNTVSWYQQALGQGPQFIFQYYREEENGRGNFPPRFSGLQFPNYSSELNVNALELDDSALYLCASSSAVTDTQYFGPGTRLTVL.

The rearrangement uses TRBV6-1 and TRBJ2-4; 10 bases line up with TRBD2. Germline CDR1 reads MNHNS; CDR2 reads SASEGT. The CDR3 has 13 amino acids. The trim removed 8 bases at V and 6 bases at J, leaving 4 bases unmatched. CDR3 nucleotide sequence: TGTGCCAGCCTAGCGGGAGTCATAAACATTCAGTACTTC. It specifies CASLAGVINIQYF.

The chain recombines TRBV5-5 with TRBJ2-7; 8 bases are shared with TRBD2. The CDR3 is 14 residues long. V lost 0 bases, J lost 3 bases, and 2 bases stayed unmatched. The germline CDR1 and CDR2 sequences are SGHKS and YYEKEE (reference sequence). The chain's CDR3 is CASSLAGGHYEQYF. The CDR3 DNA follows: TGTGCCAGCAGCTTGGCGGGGGGGCACTACGAGCAGTACTTC.

The J gene is TRBJ2-1, the V gene TRBV27; 9 nucleotides line up with TRBD2. This CDR3 contains 14 residues. The J segment lost 5 bases and the V segment lost 6 bases, leaving 5 bases of the junction unmatched. Germline loops: CDR1 MNHEY, CDR2 SMNVEV (reference sequence). The CDR3 bases are TGTGCCAGCAGACTGGCTAGCGGGAACAATGAGCAGTTCTTC. It codes for CASRLASGNNEQFF.

The chain joins TRBV6-1 to TRBJ2-1; the match to TRBD1 covers 10 bases. The CDR3 is made up of 16 amino acids. V shed 3 bases, J shed 4 bases, and the junction held 6 bases outside the gene matches. The V gene's germline CDR1 is MNHNS and CDR2 SASEGT. CDR3 sequence reads: CASSEDPGQGYNEQFF. The CDR3 DNA reads TGTGCCAGCAGTGAGGACCCGGGACAGGGGTACAATGAGCAGTTCTTC.

This clone was observed a single time. The chain carries TRBV19 and TRBJ2-7, with D possibly TRBD1 on 6 matching bases. This CDR3 is 14 amino acids long. Germline loops: CDR1 LNHDA, CDR2 SQIVND (reference sequence). V was cut by 5 bases and J by 4 bases, with 15 bases left in between. The CDR3 coding sequence is TGTGCCAGTAGTGGGGTACAGGGTCCATACGAGCAGTACTTC. Translation gives CASSGVQGPYEQYF.

The chain couples TRBV28 to TRBJ1-2, with D uncertain. The CDR3 runs to 13 residues. Looked up from germline, CDR1 is MDHEN and CDR2 is SYDVKM. V gave up 3 bases and J gave up 7 bases, with 12 bases separating them. The CDR3 is CASSFLSPVGYTF. The CDR3 DNA reads as TGTGCCAGCAGTTTTCTTTCCCCGGTTGGCTACACCTTC.

The chain couples TRBV19 to TRBJ2-1; D gene uncertain. The CDR3 contains 14 residues. Germline loops: CDR1 LNHDA, CDR2 SQIVND (reference sequence). The germline V and J ends were trimmed by 5 bases and 2 bases, with 10 bases remaining between them. CDR3 region: CASSLAFTYNEQFF. The CDR3 DNA reads TGTGCCAGTAGTCTGGCCTTTACCTACAATGAGCAGTTCTTC.

This clone was picked up a small number of times. J is TRBJ2-3 and V is TRBV6-1; D not certain. The CDR3 has 14 amino acids. Germline V gene data show CDR1 as MNHNS and CDR2 as SASEGT. V was shortened by 8 bases and J by 5 bases, with 17 bases between the two germline ends. CDR3 sequence reads: CASGELRLIDTQYF. The CDR3 DNA reads as TGTGCCAGCGGAGAACTCCGATTAATAGATACGCAGTATTTT.

J is TRBJ1-3 and V is TRBV15; a possible D gene is TRBD1 (6 bases). Germline assignment: CDR1 LNHNV and CDR2 YYDKDF (reference sequence). V was clipped by 2 bases and J by 0 bases, with 8 bases between them. This CDR3 has 15 residues. The CDR3 DNA sequence: TGTGCCACCAGCAGAAGACAGGACTCTGGAAACACCATATATTTT. Its protein is CATSRRQDSGNTIYF.

This clone is a singleton in its sample. The chain has TRBV18 and TRBJ2-7, with TRBD1 matching 7 bases. There are 16 residues in the CDR3. Germline V CDR1 and CDR2: KGHSH, LQKENI. After removal of 3 bases from V and 0 bases from J, the junction contained 8 bases not matched to a gene. The CDR3 reads CASSPLPGTASYEQYF. The CDR3 nucleotides read TGTGCCAGCTCACCTCTCCCCGGGACAGCCTCCTACGAGCAGTACTTC.

The chain employs TRBV4-1 and TRBJ2-1; 8 positions match TRBD1. The CDR3 contains 15 residues. In germline, CDR1 is MGHRA, CDR2 YSYEKL. The junction had 7 bases not matched to a gene; V was cut back by 1 base and J by 8 bases. CDR3 amino acids: CASSQVFQGADEQFF. CDR3 nucleotide sequence: TGCGCCAGCAGCCAAGTTTTCCAGGGGGCGGATGAGCAGTTCTTC.

As DNA, the CDR3 is TGTGCCTGGAGTCCACAGGGGGTCTCTGGGGCCAACGTCCTGACTTTC. This sequence encodes CAWSPQGVSGANVLTF. V is TRBV30 and J is TRBJ2-6; the match to TRBD1 covers 8 bases. This CDR3 spans 16 amino acids. Germline V lookup: CDR1 GTSNPN, CDR2 SVGIG (reference sequence). The J segment lost 0 bases and the V segment lost 2 bases, leaving 3 bases of the junction unmatched.